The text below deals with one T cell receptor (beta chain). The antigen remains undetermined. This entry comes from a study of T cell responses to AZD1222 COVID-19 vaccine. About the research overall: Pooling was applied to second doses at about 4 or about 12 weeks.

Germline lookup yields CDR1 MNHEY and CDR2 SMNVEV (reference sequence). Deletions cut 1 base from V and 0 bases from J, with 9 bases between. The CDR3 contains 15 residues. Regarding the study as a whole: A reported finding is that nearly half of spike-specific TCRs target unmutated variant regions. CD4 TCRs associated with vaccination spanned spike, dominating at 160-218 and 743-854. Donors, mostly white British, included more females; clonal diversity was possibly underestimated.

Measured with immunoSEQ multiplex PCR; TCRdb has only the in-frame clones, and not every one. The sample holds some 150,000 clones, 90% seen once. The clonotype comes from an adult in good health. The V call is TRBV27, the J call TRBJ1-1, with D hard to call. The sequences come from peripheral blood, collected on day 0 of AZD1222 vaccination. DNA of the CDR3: TGTGCCAGCAGTTTATTGCCGGGGTTGAACACTGAAGCTTTCTTT. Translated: CASSLLPGLNTEAFF.